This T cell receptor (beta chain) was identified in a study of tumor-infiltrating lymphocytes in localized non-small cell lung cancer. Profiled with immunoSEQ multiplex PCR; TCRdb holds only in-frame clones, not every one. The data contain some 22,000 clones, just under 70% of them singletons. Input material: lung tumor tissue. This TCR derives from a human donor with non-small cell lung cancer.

CDR3 loop: CSALTGNTIYF. CDR3 nucleotide sequence: TGCAGTGCTCTTACTGGAAACACCATATATTTT. J is TRBJ1-3 and V is TRBV20-1; D call uncertain. CDR1 is DFQATT and CDR2 is SNEGSKA in the germline V gene (reference sequence). V dropped 5 bases and J dropped 2 bases, with 4 bases sitting between them. The CDR3 is made up of 11 amino acids.